The entry below describes one T cell receptor (beta chain). Its antigen has not been determined. The record has no base qualities; no much larger clone is one base away. This record comes from a study of control samples from healthy donors and cancer patients (TCRdb year 2020). Library generation was performed with the immunoSEQ multiplex PCR assay. TCRdb took this table from immuneACCESS and kept in-frame rearrangements with V and J called. Such tables lack part of the clones; where checked against another copy, unresolved V genes explain under half of the gap, and the rest is unexplained. The sample yields about 120,000 clones; more than 70% were counted once. Just under 3% of the sample belongs to the ten largest clones. For CDR1 and CDR2, the germline V gene (reference sequence) lists SGHNT and YYREEE. Including the terminal cysteine and phenylalanine, the CDR3 comprises 12 residues. The kept DNA is CDR3 alone, 36 bases in frame from the first base. V is reduced by 4 bases and J by 5 bases, leaving a spacing of 10 bases between them.

The specimen was blood. The chain couples TRBV5-4 to TRBJ2-7; the D region possibly corresponds to TRBD2 (6 bases align). This clonotype was sampled from a man aged 60-69 years in good health. The CDR3: CASSVSGNEQYF. In nucleotides, the sequence is TGTGCCAGCAGCGTTAGCGGCAACGAGCAGTACTTC.